This section outlines one T cell receptor beta chain sequence together with its context. Antigen unknown. This specimen belongs to a study of cytomegalovirus exposure and HLA in healthy donors. Study-wide background: A subsequent analysis stated that the 120 validation repertoires were run on the same platform as the roughly 670 first-cohort repertoires. Findings and caveats of the study: Some public TCRs appeared in many individuals, while most sequences were rare.

Profiling relied on immunoSEQ multiplex PCR, and the TCRdb table lists in-frame clones only, not all of them. In the table there are approximately 58,000 clones, 85% to 95% of which are singletons. The receptor comes from a woman between 18 and 29 years old in good health and CMV-seropositive. Sequenced input: PBMCs.

CDR3 bases: TGTGCCAGCAGTTACTCGAGGAATGAGCAGTTCTTC. It translates to CASSYSRNEQFF. This rearrangement joins TRBV6-5 to TRBJ2-1; no firm D call. V was trimmed by 0 bases and J by 7 bases, leaving 4 bases between them. Germline CDR1 reads MNHEY; CDR2 reads SVGAGI. The CDR3 length is 12 residues.